These 22 T cell receptor beta chains originate from one sample sequenced in a study of blood T cell repertoires in COVID-19 (dated by TCRdb to the early 2020s). Receptors were amplified or captured by the immunoSEQ multiplex PCR assay. The immuneACCESS repertoire file appears here via TCRdb, limited to in-frame rearrangements. These files lack a portion of the clones; in checked studies, under half of the deficit traces to unresolved V genes, and the cause of the others is not known. The table for this sample lists about 300,000 clones; 85% of them were counted only once. Of the sample, around 1.8% falls within the top ten clones. The sequenced sample consisted of PBMCs or T cells enriched from blood (not recorded which). The receptors here all came from a woman aged 25 to 39 who had been exposed to COVID-19.

This chain joins TRBV28 and TRBJ1-6; tentatively, D is TRBD1 (6 bases). Trimming left V 3 bases short and J 8 bases short, with 11 bases between. The CDR3 contains 14 residues. Germline V lookup: CDR1 MDHEN, CDR2 SYDVKM. CDR3 in DNA: TGTGCCAGCAGTTTCAGGGGAGTGGATTCACCCCTCCACTTT. As protein: CASSFRGVDSPLHF.

The V gene is TRBV6-2 or TRBV6-3, the J gene TRBJ1-5; 12 bases match TRBD1. The CDR3 extends over 17 amino acids. Looked up from germline, CDR1 is MNHEY and CDR2 is SVGEGT. After removal of 6 bases from V and 7 bases from J, the junction contained 13 bases not matched to a gene. CDR3 nucleotides: TGTGCCAGCAGCTTCGAGAACCGGGACAGGGGGCGACAGCCCCAGCATTTT. Residues: CASSFENRDRGRQPQHF.

This clone was seen once. This CDR3 reads CASSFSVRDRDQAGANVLTF. CDR3 in DNA: TGTGCCAGCAGTTTCTCGGTCCGGGACAGGGATCAAGCTGGGGCCAACGTCCTGACTTTC. The J gene is TRBJ2-6, the V gene TRBV28; TRBD1 agrees at 9 bases. The CDR3 length is 20 residues. The ends lost 3 bases at V and 2 bases at J; junction bases unmatched: 14. The germline V gene has CDR1 MDHEN and CDR2 SYDVKM.

V usage is TRBV6-6 and J usage is TRBJ2-5, with TRBD1 matching 9 bases. The CDR3 runs to 15 residues. Germline values: CDR1 MNHNY, CDR2 SVGAGI (reference sequence). After removal of 5 bases from V and 5 bases from J, the junction contained 9 bases not matched to a gene. CDR3 in amino acids: CASSVPGQGEETQYF. In DNA form, the CDR3 reads TGTGCCAGCAGTGTCCCGGGACAGGGCGAGGAGACCCAGTACTTC.

This CDR3 is CASVRGGSYNEQFF. The CDR3 nucleotides are TGTGCCAGCGTAAGGGGTGGCTCCTACAATGAGCAGTTCTTC. The chain links TRBV6-5 to TRBJ2-1, with D tentatively TRBD1 (5 bases). There are 14 residues in the CDR3. V lost 8 bases, J lost 0 bases, and 11 bases lay in between. Germline loops: CDR1 MNHEY, CDR2 SVGAGI.

This clone appeared once. This chain joins TRBV6-5 and TRBJ2-7; perhaps TRBD2 as D (6 bases). This CDR3 has 15 amino acids. The germline CDR1 and CDR2 sequences are MNHEY and SVGAGI. V was trimmed by 8 bases and J by 5 bases, leaving 22 bases between them. The DNA for the CDR3 is TGTGCCAGCCGCAACTCCGGGACTGTCGTGAACGAGCAGTACTTC. Protein: CASRNSGTVVNEQYF.

V gene TRBV30 combines with J gene TRBJ1-5, with D uncertain. The length of the CDR3 is 12 residues. Trimming took 0 bases from V and 7 from J, leaving 7 bases between them. Germline values: CDR1 GTSNPN, CDR2 SVGIG (reference sequence). The CDR3 here is CAWSVKAQPQHF. CDR3 nucleotide sequence: TGTGCCTGGAGTGTAAAAGCGCAGCCCCAGCATTTT.

CDR3 bases: TGTGCCAGTAAGTGGGGGGGTAATAATCAGCCCCAGCATTTT. Translation gives CASKWGGNNQPQHF. V is TRBV19 and J is TRBJ1-5, with TRBD1 as a possible D gene (5 bases). Trimming pared 7 bases from V and 4 bases from J, leaving 14 bases between. Looked up from germline, CDR1 is LNHDA and CDR2 is SQIVND (reference sequence). This CDR3 region has 14 residues.

The chain is built from TRBV28 and TRBJ2-7; TRBD1 aligns across 7 bases. Germline V gene sequence: CDR1 MDHEN, CDR2 SYDVKM. J lost 3 bases, V lost 8 bases, and 13 bases had no gene match. This CDR3 has 15 amino acids. CDR3 residues: CASVNSGTVGYEQYF. The CDR3 nucleotides are TGTGCCAGCGTCAATTCCGGGACAGTGGGCTACGAGCAGTACTTC.

The V call is TRBV7-9, the J call TRBJ1-2, with 10 bases that match TRBD1. The CDR3 runs to 14 residues. The V segment lost 8 bases and the J segment 2 bases; nucleotides outside the gene matches: 5. The V gene's germline CDR1 is SEHNR and CDR2 FQNEAQ (reference sequence). In nucleotides, the CDR3 is TGTGCCAGCGTACCGGGACAGGGGAACTATGGCTACACCTTC. This codes for CASVPGQGNYGYTF.

CDR3 in amino acids: CASSPWTVTSPLHF. The CDR3 nucleotides read TGCGCCAGCAGTCCTTGGACAGTTACTTCACCCCTCCACTTT. The V gene is TRBV5-1, the J gene TRBJ1-6, with D perhaps TRBD1 (6 bases). This CDR3 has 14 residues. With 5 bases removed from V and 9 bases from J, the gap between germline ends came to 15 bases. Germline CDR1 and CDR2: SGHRS and YFSETQ.

This clone appeared a few times. V usage is TRBV4-2 and J usage is TRBJ2-7, with TRBD2 as a possible D gene (6 bases). The CDR3 contains 17 residues. Germline V gene data show CDR1 as LGHNA and CDR2 as YNFKEQ. The ends were cut back, 0 bases at V and 0 bases at J, with 15 bases in the middle. The CDR3 sequence: CASSQDEAGPSSYEQYF. CDR3 bases: TGTGCCAGCAGCCAAGATGAGGCGGGGCCAAGCTCCTACGAGCAGTACTTC.

V is TRBV7-3 and J is TRBJ2-2, with 11 nucleotides matching TRBD2. CDR1 is SGHTA, CDR2 FQGTGA, per germline. The CDR3 length is 17 residues. V trimming: 1 base; J trimming: 5 bases; junction bases outside the gene matches: 6. The CDR3 nucleotides are TGTGCCAGCAGCTTAATAGCGGGAGGGCCCAGGACCGGGGAGCTGTTTTTT. This gives the protein CASSLIAGGPRTGELFF.

In its sample, this clone was seen many times. This sequence joins TRBV9 and TRBJ1-3, with 7 bases identical to TRBD1. Germline V gene data show CDR1 as SGDLS and CDR2 as YYNGEE. J gave up 0 bases and V 2 bases, and 2 bases lay outside the gene matches. This CDR3 has 15 residues. The DNA of the CDR3 is TGTGCCAGCAGCGTGACAGGGACCTCTGGAAACACCATATATTTT. Its translation is CASSVTGTSGNTIYF.

The table lists this clone with a few counts. The chain uses TRBV10-1 and TRBJ2-5; 8 bases align to TRBD2. CDR1 is WNHNN, CDR2 SYGVQD, per germline (reference sequence). This CDR3 is 15 amino acids long. The junction had 9 bases not matched to a gene; V was cut back by 4 bases and J by 5 bases. The DNA for the CDR3 is TGCGCCAGCAGTGCTGAGCGGGAGAGGGTGGAGACCCAGTACTTC. Translation gives CASSAERERVETQYF.

This chain joins TRBV10-1 and TRBJ2-2; 11 bases are a match to TRBD1. The germline gives CDR1 WNHNN, CDR2 SYGVQD (reference sequence). With V trimmed by 8 bases and J by 8 bases, 7 bases remained unmatched. The CDR3 has 14 amino acids. The CDR3 DNA reads as TGCGCCAGCCGAGGACAGGGGGCAGCGGGGGAGCTGTTTTTT. Protein: CASRGQGAAGELFF.

The chain joins TRBV28 to TRBJ1-1; D might be TRBD1 (6 bases). Deletions cut 7 bases from V and 4 bases from J, with 16 bases between. Per the germline V gene, CDR1 is MDHEN and CDR2 is SYDVKM. The CDR3 is 14 residues long. CDR3 region: CASTYPGVGTEAFF. The CDR3 coding sequence is TGTGCCAGCACTTACCCAGGGGTAGGCACTGAAGCTTTCTTT.

The chain carries TRBV10-1 and TRBJ2-7, with TRBD2 matching over 8 bases. V shed 4 bases and J 0 bases; nucleotides not matched to a gene: 5. CDR3 length: 15 residues. Germline lookup yields CDR1 WNHNN and CDR2 SYGVQD (reference sequence). The CDR3 spells CASSATSGCSYEQYF. For the CDR3, the DNA is TGCGCCAGCAGTGCTACTAGCGGTTGCTCCTACGAGCAGTACTTC.

The chain has TRBV28 and TRBJ1-2; D not resolved. Deletions cut 3 bases from V and 4 bases from J, with 9 bases between. This CDR3 region has 13 residues. The germline gives CDR1 MDHEN, CDR2 SYDVKM. For the CDR3, the DNA is TGTGCCAGCAGTTTGAGTAGCCTCTATGGCTACACCTTC. This gives the protein CASSLSSLYGYTF.

The V and J genes are TRBV27 and TRBJ1-1; maybe TRBD1 (5 bases). CDR3 size: 16 residues. V gave up 2 bases and J gave up 2 bases, with 15 bases separating them. Germline values: CDR1 MNHEY, CDR2 SMNVEV (reference sequence). CDR3 nucleotide sequence: TGTGCCAGCAGTTTAGGGGCAGGGTTAAGAAACACTGAAGCTTTCTTT. Translated, it gives CASSLGAGLRNTEAFF.

V gene TRBV11-2 combines with J gene TRBJ1-5, with 7 bases that match TRBD1. The CDR3 is made up of 15 amino acids. Germline V gives CDR1 SGHAT, CDR2 FQNNGV. J was trimmed by 0 bases and V by 5 bases; bases with no gene match: 4. CDR3 sequence: CASSEGALSNQPQHF. The DNA for the CDR3 is TGTGCCAGCAGCGAGGGGGCCCTTAGCAATCAGCCCCAGCATTTT. Together with reference TRBV11-2 and TRBJ1-5, the CDR3 gives the full variable domain: EAGVAQSPRYKIIEKRQSVAFWCNPISGHATLYWYQQILGQGPKLLIQFQNNGVVDDSQLPKDRFSAERLKGVDSTLKIQPAKLEDSAVYLCASSEGALSNQPQHFGDGTRLSIL.

The J gene is TRBJ2-1, the V gene TRBV5-1; 11 nucleotides line up with TRBD1. Germline V gives CDR1 SGHRS, CDR2 YFSETQ. V trimming: 4 bases; J trimming: 6 bases; junction bases outside the gene matches: 3. The CDR3 extends over 14 amino acids. CDR3 sequence reads: CASSPGTGGNEQFF. CDR3 bases: TGCGCCAGCAGCCCAGGGACAGGGGGCAATGAGCAGTTCTTC. The whole variable domain, filled in from reference TRBV5-1 and TRBJ2-1, reads KAGVTQTPRYLIKTRGQQVTLSCSPISGHRSVSWYQQTPGQGLQFLFEYFSETQRNKGNFPGRFSGRQFSNSRSEMNVSTLELGDSALYLCASSPGTGGNEQFFGPGTRLTVL.